This TCR beta chain is drawn from a study of cytomegalovirus exposure and HLA in healthy donors. Germline V lookup: CDR1 LNHDA, CDR2 SQIVND (reference sequence). This CDR3 is built from 16 residues. V lost 8 bases to trimming and J lost 6 bases; unmatched junction nucleotides: 13. Using immunoSEQ multiplex PCR, the repertoire was profiled, and TCRdb retains in-frame clones only, with some absent. The repertoire holds 280,000 or so clones, with roughly 88% as singletons. This chain uses TRBV19 with TRBJ2-1; 10 bases are a match to TRBD2. This TCR came from a woman under 30 in good health and CMV-seronegative. Source material: PBMCs. The CDR3 reads CASGTSGILMGNEQFF. The CDR3 DNA is TGTGCCAGTGGTACTAGCGGGATACTGATGGGCAATGAGCAGTTCTTC.